Reported below is one T cell receptor beta chain. The specificity of this receptor is unknown. Base qualities are missing; no much larger clone stands one base away. These data originate in a study of blood T cell repertoires in COVID-19 (dated by TCRdb to about 2020). Background on the whole study: The collaborator samples originated in the United States, Italy and Spain and spanned the acute and convalescent phases of COVID-19. The material from the prospective study consisted of cDNA or gDNA derived from T cells, B-cell-depleted T cells, or PBMCs. Subjects who had been exposed to COVID-19, were actively infected with it, or had recovered from it provided the deeply sampled blood TCRbeta repertoires that made up the dataset. The repertoires were released in a freely available public database intended as a resource for research on the immune response to SARS-CoV-2. The samples were drawn from two sources: the first 160 participants of the ongoing ImmuneRACE study, and over 1,000 subjects contributed by 6 global collaborators. Nearly every sample came with metadata listing a de-identified subject ID, COVID-19 status, age in years and sex. HLA class I and class II types, where available, came from metadata supplied by the sample provider rather than from assay-based typing. General conclusions and limits of the study: The quantity of clinical and demographic metadata differed by source and by participant and was supplied without curation.

The immunoSEQ Assay, a bias-controlled multiplex PCR, was used to amplify TCRbeta CDR3 regions from genomic DNA. The authors processed their data as follows. The number of nucleated cells in each sample was estimated from the amplification of reference gene primers within the assay. To quantify the absolute abundance of each unique TCRbeta CDR3 rearrangement, sequence reads were collapsed and filtered. For each sample, productive Simpson clonality was calculated as the square root of Simpson's diversity index over productive rearrangements. Imported from immuneACCESS, the table was reduced by TCRdb to in-frame sequences with V and J called. These copies leave out some clones; in studies compared against another copy, an unresolved V gene accounts for under half, and the cause of the remainder is not known. That table furnishes V, J and clone size, whereas the DNA furnished D and trimming. The table for this sample lists some 380,000 clones; around 87% of them were counted only once. Of the sample, 1% to 1.5% falls within the top ten clones.

In the prospective study, participants were 18 to 89 years old, resided in about two dozen geographic areas of the United States, and were enrolled through a virtual design. To assign participants to cohorts, the prospective study relied on clinical history that participants themselves reported in a screening survey and a study questionnaire. ImmuneRACE Cohort 3 recovered participants were defined by two consecutive negative NP/OP PCR tests, healthcare professional clearance, or symptom resolution. In the prospective study, mobile phlebotomists collected whole blood, serum and a nasopharyngeal or oropharyngeal swab from each participant. Over a roughly 2-month period, participants in the prospective study had the option of providing additional blood draws and questionnaires. Before DNA extraction, prospective study blood samples were shipped either frozen or at room temperature. From a lookup of the germline V gene, CDR1 and CDR2 are MNHEY and SVGEGT. Inclusive of the bounding cysteine and phenylalanine, the CDR3 is 16 residues long. Only CDR3 DNA remains: 48 bases, in frame from the first base. Here V drops 4 bases and J drops 5 bases, and the junction holds 9 bases not matched to any gene.

The clonotype comes from a young man who had recovered from COVID-19. Recombination connected TRBV6-2 or TRBV6-3 to TRBJ1-3; 9 bases in between match TRBD1. Input material: PBMCs or T cells enriched from blood (not recorded which). This receptor has the CDR3 CASSSRTGQGRNTIYF. The DNA sequence is as follows: TGTGCCAGCAGTTCACGGACGGGACAGGGAAGAAACACCATATATTTT.